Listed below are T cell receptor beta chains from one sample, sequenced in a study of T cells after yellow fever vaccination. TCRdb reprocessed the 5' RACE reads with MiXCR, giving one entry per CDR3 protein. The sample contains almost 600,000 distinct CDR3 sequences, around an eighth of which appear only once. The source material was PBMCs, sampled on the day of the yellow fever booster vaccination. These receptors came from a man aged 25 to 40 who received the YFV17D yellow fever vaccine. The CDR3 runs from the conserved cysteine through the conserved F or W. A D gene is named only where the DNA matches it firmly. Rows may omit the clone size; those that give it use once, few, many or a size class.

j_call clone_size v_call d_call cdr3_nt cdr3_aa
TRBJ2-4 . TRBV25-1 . TGTGCCAGCAGTGAAGGGGGCAAAAACATTCAGTACTTC CASSEGGKNIQYF
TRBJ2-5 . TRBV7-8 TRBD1 TGTGCCAGCAGCCGACGGACAGGGCAAGAGACCCAGTACTTC CASSRRTGQETQYF
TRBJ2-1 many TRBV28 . TGTGCCAGCAGTTTTTGGGAGAATGAGCAGTTCTTC CASSFWENEQFF
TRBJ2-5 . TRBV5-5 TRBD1 TGTGCCAGCAGCTTGTGGACAGGGCAAGAGACCCAGTACTTC CASSLWTGQETQYF
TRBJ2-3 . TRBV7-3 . TGTGCCAGCAGCCCCACCGGCGGGGCAGATACGCAGTATTTT CASSPTGGADTQYF
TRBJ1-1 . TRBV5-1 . TGCGCCAGCAGTTTTCACAGGGCACCGTCTGAAGCTTTCTTT CASSFHRAPSEAFF
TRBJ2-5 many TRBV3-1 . TGTGCCAGCAGCCCAAGTCAGGGGAGGGACCTCCAAGAGACCCAGTACTTC CASSPSQGRDLQETQYF
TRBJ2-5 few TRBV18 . TGTGCCAGCTCACCTTCCGGGGCAGAGACCCAGTACTTC CASSPSGAETQYF
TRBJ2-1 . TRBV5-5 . TGTGCCAGCAGCTTGGTAGCGGATACCTACAATGAGCAGTTCTTC CASSLVADTYNEQFF
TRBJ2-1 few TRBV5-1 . TGCGCCAGCCCTCTAGGGGGGAGGGGTAACAATGAGCAGTTCTTC CASPLGGRGNNEQFF
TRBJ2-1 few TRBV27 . TGTGCCAGCAGTTCGGGACACGGATACAATGAGCAGTTCTTC CASSSGHGYNEQFF